This T cell receptor (beta chain) was found in a study of PD-1 blockade in classical Hodgkin lymphoma. TCRdb's copy holds only in-frame clones and misses some; the assay was immunoSEQ multiplex PCR. The sample includes about 58,000 clones, more than 75% of them seen just once. Each patient's relapse followed autologous stem cell transplantation, and brentuximab vedotin exposure varied. Trimming took off 6 bases at V and 4 bases at J, with 13 bases between the two ends. The CDR3 extends over 14 amino acids. Germline values: CDR1 MNHEY, CDR2 SVGAGI. This TCR was recovered from a human donor with classical Hodgkin lymphoma. This specimen consisted of peripheral blood mononuclear cells (PBMCs), obtained before the second cycle of nivolumab. The V call is TRBV6-5, the J call TRBJ1-3, with D possibly TRBD1 on 6 matching bases. CDR3 coding DNA: TGTGCCAGCAGGCAACAGGGAGGAGGAAACACCATATATTTT. It encodes CASRQQGGGNTIYF.